What follows are 6 T cell receptor beta chains derived from one specimen sequenced in a study of vaccination and CD4 T cells after COVID-19. The treatment is: roughly ten-day PBMC culture with coronavirus spike peptide pools or control peptides (ViraFEST assay). Before the COVID-19 pandemic (2011-2018), CD4+ T cells were obtained from the unexposed donor. Antigen specificity for these receptors is unknown. An Oncomine TCR Beta short-read assay was used to sequence the DNA from cultured CD4+ T cells. TCRdb passed the PCR reads through MiXCR, listing each CDR3 protein once. The repertoire consists of 8,500 to 9,000 distinct CDR3 sequences, with 45% to 55% occurring once and the leading ten covering approximately 11%. Sequences were obtained from CD4+ T cells from blood, cultured in vitro. All receptors come from a human donor in good health.

This chain links TRBV28 with TRBJ1-6; D is unresolved. The V gene lost 2 bases and the J gene lost 5 bases, with 13 bases spanning the gap. From germline, CDR1 is MDHEN and CDR2 SYDVKM. This CDR3 comprises 16 residues. In nucleotides, the CDR3 is TGTGCCAGCAGTTTAATTCGAGGGCAGGATAATTCACCCCTCCACTTT. It translates to CASSLIRGQDNSPLHF.

This chain uses TRBV3-1 with TRBJ1-6, with TRBD1 matching over 7 bases. The CDR3 has 15 residues. J was trimmed by 10 bases and V by 1 base; bases with no gene match: 7. CDR1 LGHDT and CDR2 YNNKEL come from the germline V gene (reference sequence). The CDR3 loop is CASSQVRDRGSPLHF. The CDR3 coding sequence is TGTGCCAGCAGCCAAGTACGGGACAGAGGATCACCCCTCCACTTT.

This chain connects TRBV20-1 to TRBJ1-3; D gene uncertain. The germline V gene encodes CDR1 DFQATT and CDR2 SNEGSKA (reference sequence). This CDR3 contains 11 residues. Trimming pared 4 bases from V and 4 bases from J, leaving 5 bases between. CDR3 amino acids: CSAIQGNTIYF. The CDR3 coding sequence is TGCAGTGCTATACAGGGAAACACCATATATTTT.

The V and J genes are TRBV20-1 and TRBJ1-2; TRBD1 agrees at 8 bases. This CDR3 is 12 amino acids long. V lost 7 bases and J lost 2; bases outside the gene matches: 3. Germline assignment: CDR1 DFQATT and CDR2 SNEGSKA (reference sequence). The CDR3 reads CSVGQGNYGYTF. CDR3 in DNA: TGCAGTGTCGGACAGGGAAACTATGGCTACACCTTC.

The chain employs TRBV10-2 and TRBJ2-2, with D perhaps TRBD2 (6 bases). The V end was cut by 4 bases, the J end by 4 bases, with 10 bases between. Germline V gene data show CDR1 as WSHSY and CDR2 as SAAADI. The CDR3 runs 14 residues. CDR3 sequence reads: CASSVETSTGELFF. The CDR3, as DNA: TGCGCCAGCAGTGTTGAGACTAGCACCGGGGAGCTGTTTTTT.

V is TRBV10-3 and J is TRBJ1-5, with a possible D match to TRBD1 (5 bases). V was trimmed by 6 bases and J by 7 bases, leaving 13 bases between them. Germline CDR1 is ENHRY and CDR2 is SYGVKD. CDR3 length equals 13 residues. DNA for the CDR3: TGTGCCATCAGCATTACAGGTGACCAGCCCCAGCATTTT. Encoded protein: CAISITGDQPQHF.